The 30 T cell receptor beta chains below were found in one sample sequenced in a study of blood T cell repertoires in COVID-19. Data came from immunoSEQ multiplex PCR; TCRdb stores just in-frame clones and leaves some out. Among roughly 200,000 clones listed, around 84% were seen once. The sample was peripheral blood. All receptors come from a man in his 60s with acute or convalescent COVID-19.

The chain is built from TRBV28 and TRBJ2-7; 8 nucleotides match TRBD2. CDR3 length: 15 residues. J was trimmed by 4 bases and V by 6 bases; bases with no gene match: 11. Germline CDR1 and CDR2: MDHEN and SYDVKM. In nucleotides, the CDR3 is TGTGCCAGCAGCCTCAGAGCGGGGGACGGGTACGAGCAGTACTTC. This sequence encodes CASSLRAGDGYEQYF.

The J gene is TRBJ1-5, the V gene TRBV19; no clear D. CDR1 LNHDA and CDR2 SQIVND come from the germline V gene (reference sequence). V was shortened by 4 bases and J by 6 bases, with 13 bases between the two germline ends. This CDR3 is 14 amino acids long. This CDR3 reads CASSSPPESQPQHF. The CDR3 DNA reads as TGTGCCAGTAGTAGCCCCCCAGAAAGTCAGCCCCAGCATTTT.

This clone was seen just once. The V call is TRBV5-5, the J call TRBJ1-2, with TRBD1 matching 9 bases. The CDR3 has 14 amino acids. Per the germline V gene, CDR1 is SGHKS and CDR2 is YYEKEE (reference sequence). V was clipped by 0 bases and J by 8 bases; unmatched bases: 5. The CDR3: CASSLVGQGTGYTF. The CDR3 DNA is TGTGCCAGCAGCTTGGTGGGACAGGGAACCGGCTACACCTTC.

The chain recombines TRBV19 with TRBJ2-1; maybe TRBD2 (7 bases). The germline V gene has CDR1 LNHDA and CDR2 SQIVND (reference sequence). Trimming removed 1 base at V and 7 bases at J, with 23 bases between. The CDR3 is 18 residues long. CDR3 nucleotide sequence: TGTGCCAGTAGTATAGGGTTTGGTGGCGGGGGCCTGGGGAATGAGCAGTTCTTC. This translates into CASSIGFGGGGLGNEQFF. Variable domain in full (rest from reference TRBV19 and TRBJ2-1): DGGITQSPKYLFRKEGQNVTLSCEQNLNHDAMYWYRQDPGQGLRLIYYSQIVNDFQKGDIAEGYSVSREKKESFPLTVTSAQKNPTAFYLCASSIGFGGGGLGNEQFFGPGTRLTVL.

This chain connects TRBV28 to TRBJ1-1; 10 nucleotides match TRBD1. The CDR3 is made up of 15 amino acids. CDR1 is MDHEN, CDR2 SYDVKM, per germline. V trimming: 5 bases; J trimming: 1 base; junction bases outside the gene matches: 4. The CDR3 protein is CASSRTGGRNTEAFF. CDR3 DNA: TGTGCCAGCAGTCGGACAGGGGGACGGAACACTGAAGCTTTCTTT.

This chain joins TRBV5-5 and TRBJ1-2, with 7 bases aligning to TRBD1. V lost 0 bases, J lost 2 bases, and 4 bases stayed unmatched. The CDR3 is made up of 15 amino acids. CDR1 and CDR2 (germline): SGHKS, YYEKEE (reference sequence). Here the CDR3 reads CASSLAGGINYGYTF. The DNA for the CDR3 is TGTGCCAGCAGCTTGGCAGGGGGAATAAACTATGGCTACACCTTC.

The gene calls are TRBV18 and TRBJ2-3; 10 nucleotides line up with TRBD2. This CDR3 is built from 18 residues. The germline CDR1 and CDR2 sequences are KGHSH and LQKENI. After removal of 3 bases from V and 2 bases from J, the junction contained 11 bases not matched to a gene. CDR3 nucleotides: TGTGCCAGCTCACCCCAAGCCCGGACTAGCGGACTCACAGATACGCAGTATTTT. Translated, it gives CASSPQARTSGLTDTQYF.

This clone was observed a single time. V and J are TRBV20-1 and TRBJ2-3, with a possible D match to TRBD2 (5 bases). V was clipped by 6 bases and J by 6 bases, with 10 bases between them. Germline CDR1 is DFQATT and CDR2 is SNEGSKA (reference sequence). This CDR3 contains 11 residues. The CDR3, as DNA: TGCAGTGCCCGCGGGCGCGATACGCAGTATTTT. This sequence encodes CSARGRDTQYF.

This chain links TRBV6-5 with TRBJ2-7, with 9 bases that match TRBD2. Germline CDR1 and CDR2: MNHEY and SVGAGI. Losses at the gene ends were 6 bases for V and 4 bases for J; bases not matched to a gene: 10. The CDR3 runs to 15 residues. The CDR3 loop reads CASSRGTSRPYEQYF. The DNA for the CDR3 is TGTGCCAGCAGCCGAGGGACTAGCCGTCCTTACGAGCAGTACTTC.

The sample holds one count of this clone. J is TRBJ1-4 and V is TRBV28; possibly TRBD1 for D (6 bases). Deletions cut 5 bases from V and 7 bases from J, with 11 bases between. This CDR3 has 13 residues. CDR1 and CDR2 (germline): MDHEN, SYDVKM. CDR3 coding DNA: TGTGCCAGCAGTCTTAGACAGGTTGAAAAACTGTTTTTT. Its translation: CASSLRQVEKLFF.

This clone was recorded only once. The gene calls are TRBV5-4 and TRBJ2-5; 10 nucleotides agree with TRBD1. V lost 1 base and J lost 2; bases outside the gene matches: 2. CDR3 length equals 15 residues. Germline V gene sequence: CDR1 SGHNT, CDR2 YYREEE (reference sequence). The CDR3 nucleotides are TGTGCCAGCAGCTTGTCGGGACAGGGGCAAGAGACCCAGTACTTC. As protein: CASSLSGQGQETQYF.

The rearrangement uses TRBV18 and TRBJ2-1, with a tentative D call TRBD1 (5 bases). This CDR3 has 14 residues. V was trimmed by 4 bases and J by 8 bases, leaving 15 bases between them. Germline loops: CDR1 KGHSH, CDR2 LQKENI. CDR3 DNA: TGTGCCAGCTCACGTAGTATTAGGGGCGATGAGCAGTTCTTC. This codes for CASSRSIRGDEQFF.

The V call is TRBV4-3, the J call TRBJ1-1, with TRBD1 as a possible D gene (5 bases). The CDR3 has 17 residues. V shed 0 bases and J shed 1 base, with 15 bases lying between them. Germline V gives CDR1 LGHNA, CDR2 YSLEER. CDR3 bases: TGCGCCAGCAGCCAAGATCTGGGACCCGGGGGGAACACTGAAGCTTTCTTT. It encodes CASSQDLGPGGNTEAFF.

The chain is built from TRBV5-6 and TRBJ1-2; 9 nucleotides match TRBD1. The CDR3 spans 18 residues. Trimming at V came to 3 bases and at J to 2 bases, leaving 14 bases not matched to a gene. The germline CDR1 and CDR2 sequences are SGHDT and YYEEEE. CDR3 nucleotide sequence: TGTGCCAGCAGCTCCCGCCGGGACAGGGCCTCCCCCAACTATGGCTACACCTTC. Amino acids: CASSSRRDRASPNYGYTF. Based on the CDR3 plus reference TRBV5-6 and TRBJ1-2, the full variable domain is DAGVTQSPTHLIKTRGQQVTLRCSPKSGHDTVSWYQQALGQGPQFIFQYYEEEERQRGNFPDRFSGHQFPNYSSELNVNALLLGDSALYLCASSSRRDRASPNYGYTFGSGTRLTVV.

The J gene is TRBJ2-3, the V gene TRBV5-1; TRBD2 aligns across 12 bases. V was pared by 0 bases and J by 1 base, with 9 bases of the junction left unmatched. Germline CDR1 SGHRS, CDR2 YFSETQ. CDR3 length equals 19 residues. CDR3 coding DNA: TGCGCCAGCAGCTTGGCCGGGCTAGCGGGGGGGACTCGCACAGATACGCAGTATTTT. It specifies CASSLAGLAGGTRTDTQYF.

The chain couples TRBV19 to TRBJ1-1; perhaps TRBD1 as D (6 bases). V was pared by 8 bases and J by 0 bases, with 13 bases between. Germline CDR1 LNHDA, CDR2 SQIVND (reference sequence). The CDR3 contains 14 residues. CDR3 sequence (DNA): TGTGCCAGTCTCCTACAGGGCCTGAACACTGAAGCTTTCTTT. This translates into CASLLQGLNTEAFF.

This chain uses TRBV24-1 with TRBJ1-1; 7 positions match TRBD1. This CDR3 is built from 15 residues. The germline CDR1 and CDR2 sequences are KGHDR and SFDVKD. Losses at the gene ends were 5 bases for V and 0 bases for J; bases not matched to a gene: 5. CDR3 region: CATSGGGGMNTEAFF. The CDR3 DNA sequence: TGTGCCACCAGTGGAGGGGGCGGGATGAACACTGAAGCTTTCTTT.

V gene TRBV7-9 combines with J gene TRBJ2-7, with TRBD2 matching 7 bases. The CDR3 runs 15 residues. CDR1 SEHNR and CDR2 FQNEAQ come from the germline V gene (reference sequence). V was pared by 4 bases and J by 1 base, with 7 bases of the junction left unmatched. CDR3 loop: CASSWSGGRSYEQYF. For the CDR3, the DNA is TGTGCCAGCAGCTGGTCGGGGGGACGGTCCTACGAGCAGTACTTC.

The rearrangement joins TRBV9 to TRBJ2-3; TRBD2 matches 11 bases. V shed 0 bases, J shed 5 bases, and the junction held 2 bases outside the gene matches. The CDR3 totals 15 residues. Germline loops: CDR1 SGDLS, CDR2 YYNGEE. The CDR3 here is CASSVVAGGQDTQYF. CDR3 DNA sequence: TGTGCCAGCAGCGTAGTAGCGGGGGGGCAAGATACGCAGTATTTT.

V and J are TRBV3-1 (or the pseudogene TRBV3-2) and TRBJ2-7, with TRBD1 identical over 11 bases. The CDR3 runs to 14 residues. Germline CDR1 reads LGHDT; CDR2 reads YNNKEL (reference sequence). V lost 6 bases and J lost 2; bases outside the gene matches: 3. The CDR3 reads CASSSGQGAYEQYF. CDR3 DNA: TGTGCCAGCAGTTCGGGACAGGGGGCCTACGAGCAGTACTTC.

This chain links TRBV7-9 with TRBJ2-5; TRBD2 agrees at 14 bases. The CDR3 is 19 amino acids. Germline V gene lookup returns CDR1 SEHNR and CDR2 FQNEAQ (reference sequence). V was clipped by 5 bases and J by 1 base; unmatched bases: 12. The CDR3 DNA follows: TGTGCCAGCAGCCCCCGGGACAGGGGGACTAGCGGGGGCCAAGAGACCCAGTACTTC. Residues: CASSPRDRGTSGGQETQYF.

This clone occurred many times. This chain links TRBV29-1 with TRBJ1-2; 9 bases line up with TRBD1. CDR1 is SQVTM and CDR2 is ANQGSEA in the germline V gene. CDR3 length equals 15 residues. With V trimmed by 4 bases and J by 4 bases, 10 bases remained unmatched. CDR3 loop: CSVVGGQGISYGYTF. The CDR3 DNA sequence: TGCAGCGTTGTTGGGGGACAGGGAATAAGCTATGGCTACACCTTC.

The chain is built from TRBV7-3 and TRBJ2-1; 7 nucleotides match TRBD1. This CDR3 is built from 16 residues. CDR1 SGHTA and CDR2 FQGTGA come from the germline V gene. V lost 5 bases to trimming and J lost 2 bases; unmatched junction nucleotides: 9. The CDR3 DNA reads as TGTGCCAGCAGCCCAGGGACAGATCGTACCTACAATGAGCAGTTCTTC. This sequence encodes CASSPGTDRTYNEQFF.

The chain uses TRBV21-1 and TRBJ1-4. TRBV21-1 counts as a pseudogene. The CDR3 is 12 amino acids. The CDR3 reads CASSREDEKLFF. CDR3 nucleotide sequence: TGTGCCAGCAGCAGGGAGGATGAAAAACTGTTTTTT.

The count of this clone is one. CDR3 protein: CASSMGSFGETQYF. As DNA, the CDR3 is TGTGCCAGTAGTATGGGGAGCTTTGGAGAGACCCAGTACTTC. The gene calls are TRBV19 and TRBJ2-5; D is perhaps TRBD2 (5 bases). The CDR3 covers 14 residues. Germline V gives CDR1 LNHDA, CDR2 SQIVND (reference sequence). The germline V and J ends were trimmed by 3 bases and 4 bases, with 12 bases remaining between them.

The V call is TRBV29-1, the J call TRBJ2-7; 8 nucleotides align to TRBD1. CDR3 length: 15 amino acids. The ends lost 6 bases at V and 2 bases at J; junction bases unmatched: 12. The germline V gene encodes CDR1 SQVTM and CDR2 ANQGSEA. CDR3 DNA: TGCAGCGTGATCCCAGGGGGCAGTATCCCCTACGAGCAGTACTTC. It specifies CSVIPGGSIPYEQYF.

The chain joins TRBV27 to TRBJ2-7, with 8 bases fitting TRBD2. From germline, CDR1 is MNHEY and CDR2 SMNVEV (reference sequence). With 5 bases clipped from V and 0 bases from J, the junction kept 6 bases outside the gene matches. The CDR3 contains 15 residues. The CDR3 loop reads CASSVRGGSSYEQYF. The DNA for the CDR3 is TGTGCCAGCAGTGTACGCGGGGGGTCCTCCTACGAGCAGTACTTC.

The chain links TRBV6-5 to TRBJ2-2; D is ambiguous. Germline V gene lookup returns CDR1 MNHEY and CDR2 SVGAGI. This CDR3 spans 12 amino acids. V gave up 8 bases and J gave up 1 base, with 5 bases separating them. The CDR3 DNA sequence: TGTGCCAGCGGCAGGAACACCGGGGAGCTGTTTTTT. Translated, it gives CASGRNTGELFF.

The rearrangement joins TRBV13 to TRBJ1-4, with TRBD1 identical over 11 bases. Trimming took 4 bases from V and 7 from J; bases not matched to a gene: 5. CDR1 is PRHDT and CDR2 is FYEKMQ in the germline V gene (reference sequence). This CDR3 contains 15 residues. CDR3 nucleotide sequence: TGTGCCAGCAGCTCCGGGACAGGGGGTCGTGAAAAACTGTTTTTT. Translation gives CASSSGTGGREKLFF.

The chain recombines TRBV4-1 with TRBJ2-3; the match to TRBD2 covers 8 bases. With V trimmed by 3 bases and J by 8 bases, 7 bases remained unmatched. The CDR3 spans 14 residues. CDR1 and CDR2 from the germline V gene are MGHRA and YSYEKL. In nucleotides, the CDR3 is TGCGCCAGCAGCCAGGAGCGGGGGTTCGGTACGCAGTATTTT. Encoded protein: CASSQERGFGTQYF.